These 24 T cell receptor beta chains share one sample of origin, sequenced in a study of regulatory T cells in long-lasting Graves disease. Time point in this sample: newly diagnosed GD, antithyroid drugs for less than 3 months. The authors made the TCR library using RNA they extracted from PBMCs. The authors built TCR beta libraries using iRepertoire HTBI primers and Arm-PCR of CDR3 regions. Each CDR3 protein is one row after TCRdb ran MiXCR on the multiplex PCR reads. The sample has around 400,000 distinct CDR3 sequences; roughly a sixth are singletons. Sample: peripheral blood mononuclear cells (PBMCs), taken at new diagnosis, from a patient treated with antithyroid drugs. The receptors shown here come from a female donor with Graves disease.

This clonotype showed up just a few times. Since a much larger clone is just one base distant, this may be a read error. The V call is TRBV27, the J call TRBJ1-1; no firm D call. CDR3 size: 16 residues. Germline values: CDR1 MNHEY, CDR2 SMNVEV (reference sequence). The CDR3, as DNA: TGTGCCAGCAGTTTATCGTGGGAGGTGATGAACACTAAAGCTTTCTTT. The encoded protein is CASSLSWEVMNTKAFF.

The chain couples TRBV24-1 to TRBJ2-3; D is perhaps TRBD1 (6 bases). CDR1 and CDR2 (germline): KGHDR, SFDVKD. The V end was cut by 1 base, the J end by 1 base, with 11 bases between. This CDR3 spans 16 amino acids. CDR3 coding DNA: TGTGCCACCAGTGATTTAAGGGGGACCCGCACAGATACGCAGTATTTT. Its translation: CATSDLRGTRTDTQYF.

Ten or more counts support this clonotype. This rearrangement joins TRBV7-2 to TRBJ2-3, with a tentative D call TRBD2 (6 bases). The V gene lost 1 base and the J gene lost 4 bases, with 9 bases spanning the gap. Germline loops: CDR1 SGHTA, CDR2 FQGNSA. The CDR3 spans 14 residues. Here the CDR3 DNA reads TGTGCCAGCAGCTTAGAGCGGGTCTCAGATACGCAGTATTTT. Translated: CASSLERVSDTQYF.

This clonotype showed up many times. V usage is TRBV15 and J usage is TRBJ2-5, with 10 bases identical to TRBD1. The CDR3 covers 15 residues. CDR1 and CDR2 from the germline V gene are LNHNV and YYDKDF (reference sequence). Trimming at V came to 4 bases and at J to 4 bases, leaving 6 bases not matched to a gene. The CDR3 DNA is TGTGCCACCAGCACCCCGGGACAGGGGCGAGAGACCCAGTACTTC. Translating gives CATSTPGQGRETQYF.

Ten or more counts support this clonotype. The V gene is TRBV5-1, the J gene TRBJ2-4; D is undetermined. The CDR3 is 16 residues long. With 4 bases removed from V and 1 base from J, the gap between germline ends came to 15 bases. The germline V gene has CDR1 SGHRS and CDR2 YFSETQ. This CDR3 is CASSPYQDGAKNIQYF. CDR3 bases: TGCGCCAGCAGCCCGTACCAAGACGGTGCCAAAAACATTCAGTACTTC.

This clonotype was counted at least ten times. The rearrangement links TRBV19 to TRBJ2-7, with 9 bases matching TRBD1. Germline lookup yields CDR1 LNHDA and CDR2 SQIVND (reference sequence). Trimming removed 10 bases from V and 7 bases from J; junction bases left unmatched: 8. The CDR3 has 12 amino acids. This CDR3 is CATSGQGGEQYF. The CDR3 DNA reads as TGTGCCACCTCGGGACAGGGCGGGGAGCAGTACTTC.

This clonotype was seen at least ten times. V gene TRBV2 combines with J gene TRBJ1-3; D gene unclear. The CDR3 sequence is 15 residues long. From germline, CDR1 is SNHLY and CDR2 FYNNEI. Trimming removed 3 bases from V and 0 bases from J, with 9 bases in between. The DNA for the CDR3 is TGTGCCAGCAGTGACTGGACCGTCTCTGGAAACACCATATATTTT. This translates into CASSDWTVSGNTIYF.

The V gene is TRBV10-3, the J gene TRBJ2-7, with D tentatively TRBD2 (5 bases). Trimming took off 2 bases at V and 6 bases at J, with 8 bases between the two ends. The CDR3 is 12 amino acids. The germline gives CDR1 ENHRY, CDR2 SYGVKD. This chain's CDR3 is CAISEKAGEQYF. The DNA for the CDR3 is TGTGCCATCAGTGAGAAGGCGGGCGAGCAGTACTTC.

Concerning this clonotype itself: Being one base from a much bigger clone, this may be a read error. The missing conserved phenylalanine or tryptophan at the end of this CDR3 makes a read error likely. The chain is built from TRBV6-1 and TRBJ2-1, with 10 bases aligning to TRBD1. The J segment lost 10 bases and the V segment lost 6 bases, leaving 12 bases of the junction unmatched. The CDR3 is made up of 15 amino acids. Germline CDR1 MNHNS, CDR2 SASEGT. For the CDR3, the DNA is TGTGCCAGCAGCTACGCCCCGGGACAGGGGAACGAGCAGTTCCTC. Its protein product is CASSYAPGQGNEQFL.

This clonotype was recorded many times. One junction end disagrees with the germline gene, perhaps due to a read error. V and J are TRBV27 and TRBJ2-3; D might be TRBD2 (5 bases). This CDR3 spans 16 amino acids. The V gene's germline CDR1 is MNHEY and CDR2 SMNVEV (reference sequence). CDR3 protein: CASSLRPADRTDTQCF. The DNA for the CDR3 is TGTGCCAGCAGTTTACGACCAGCGGATCGCACAGATACGCAGTGTTTT.

Ten or more counts support this clonotype. This rearrangement joins TRBV5-5 to TRBJ1-2, with a weak D call TRBD1 (5 bases). V lost 0 bases and J 8 bases, leaving 14 bases between the germline ends. The CDR3 spans 14 residues. Looked up from germline, CDR1 is SGHKS and CDR2 is YYEKEE (reference sequence). CDR3: CASSLVPGEEGYTF. The CDR3 DNA sequence: TGTGCCAGCAGCTTGGTTCCGGGGGAGGAAGGCTACACCTTC.

This clonotype was recorded many times. This sequence joins TRBV5-5 and TRBJ2-6, with 8 bases that match TRBD2. V lost 0 bases and J lost 1; bases outside the gene matches: 3. Germline CDR1 and CDR2: SGHKS and YYEKEE (reference sequence). The CDR3 length is 17 residues. The CDR3 nucleotides are TGTGCCAGCAGCTTGGACGGGGGGGGTTCTGGGGCCAACGTCCTGACTTTC. Translating gives CASSLDGGGSGANVLTF. The full variable domain, rest sourced from reference TRBV5-5 and TRBJ2-6, is DAGVTQSPTHLIKTRGQQVTLRCSPISGHKSVSWYQQVLGQGPQFIFQYYEKEERGRGNFPDRFSARQFPNYSSELNVNALLLGDSALYLCASSLDGGGSGANVLTFGAGSRLTVL.

This clonotype came up many times. The chain links TRBV12-3 or TRBV12-4 to TRBJ2-1; D is possibly TRBD2 (6 bases). The CDR3 runs 13 residues. V gave up 5 bases and J gave up 7 bases, with 12 bases separating them. Written as DNA, the CDR3 is TGTGCCAGCAGTCCCGGGGCGGGGAATGAGCAGTTCTTC. Its protein is CASSPGAGNEQFF.

This clonotype was detected ten times or more. The chain's CDR3 is CASRRTETGNTEAFF. In DNA, the CDR3 is TGCGCCAGCCGCCGCACGGAGACAGGGAACACTGAAGCTTTCTTT. The chain links TRBV4-1 to TRBJ1-1; perhaps TRBD1 as D (6 bases). Germline V gene data show CDR1 as MGHRA and CDR2 as YSYEKL. This CDR3 comprises 15 residues. V lost 8 bases, J lost 1 base, and 17 bases lay in between.

This clonotype has ten or more counts. This sequence joins TRBV12-3 or TRBV12-4 and TRBJ2-1, with D perhaps matching TRBD1 (7 bases). Trimming took 3 bases from V and 6 from J, leaving 12 bases between them. The CDR3 has 14 residues. CDR3 sequence: CASSLAGGGNEQFF. The CDR3 nucleotides read TGTGCCAGCAGTTTGGCAGGGGGAGGCAATGAGCAGTTCTTC.

The chain links TRBV29-1 to TRBJ2-1; 9 bases match TRBD2. The ends lost 0 bases at V and 9 bases at J; junction bases unmatched: 9. CDR1 is SQVTM and CDR2 is ANQGSEA in the germline V gene. The CDR3 sequence is 15 residues long. CDR3 loop: CSVEDTAGGPGEQFF. CDR3 nucleotide sequence: TGCAGCGTTGAAGATACAGCGGGGGGCCCCGGTGAGCAGTTCTTC.

As regards this clonotype: A much larger clone differs from this one at a single base, so this may be a read error. The chain is built from TRBV12-3 or TRBV12-4 and TRBJ2-3; a possible D gene is TRBD2 (6 bases). V lost 5 bases and J lost 4, with 19 bases in between. The CDR3 totals 16 residues. The chain's CDR3 is CASSRRHRGIADTQYF. In DNA, the CDR3 is TGTGCCAGCAGTCGAAGGCATCGGGGGATTGCAGATACGCAGTATTTT.

This clonotype was recorded many times. DNA for the CDR3: TGTGCCAGCAGCCAAGATTCCGTGGGGGCGGATGGCTACACCTTC. Translating it yields CASSQDSVGADGYTF. The rearrangement uses TRBV3-1 and TRBJ1-2; possibly TRBD1 for D (6 bases). The CDR3 runs 15 residues. The V end was cut by 0 bases, the J end by 6 bases, with 14 bases between. Germline V gene lookup returns CDR1 LGHDT and CDR2 YNNKEL (reference sequence).

At least ten counts were recorded for this clonotype. V and J are TRBV29-1 and TRBJ2-1; D possibly uses TRBD1 or TRBD2 (6 bases each). V lost 6 bases and J 7 bases, leaving 13 bases between the germline ends. The CDR3 spans 12 residues. Germline V gives CDR1 SQVTM, CDR2 ANQGSEA. CDR3 sequence: CSVTRGSNEQFF. CDR3 in DNA: TGCAGCGTGACTAGGGGGAGTAATGAGCAGTTCTTC.

This clonotype was recorded at least ten times. At one end the junction does not follow the germline gene, possibly because of a read error. The rearrangement uses TRBV7-2 and TRBJ2-7; 7 nucleotides agree with TRBD2. Germline CDR1 and CDR2: SGHTA and FQGNSA. The CDR3 has 11 amino acids. This CDR3 reads CASSLAEEQYF. Here the CDR3 DNA reads TGTGCCAGCAGCCTAGCGGAAGAGCAGTACTTC. Based on the CDR3 plus reference TRBV7-2 and TRBJ2-7, the full variable domain is GAGVSQSPSNKVTEKGKDVELRCDPISGHTALYWYRQSLGQGLEFLIYFQGNSAPDKSGLPSDRFSAERTGGSVSTLTIQRTQQEDSAVYLCASSLAEEQYFGPGTRLTVT.

This clonotype has a count of ten or more. The chain recombines TRBV12-3 or TRBV12-4 with TRBJ2-3; 7 bases agree with TRBD1. This CDR3 is 15 amino acids long. V was pared by 5 bases and J by 2 bases, with 7 bases of the junction left unmatched. CDR3 sequence (DNA): TGTGCCAGCAGTACAGAGGGACAGCTCACAGATACGCAGTATTTT. It codes for CASSTEGQLTDTQYF.

This clonotype was counted ten times or more. This chain connects TRBV6-5 to TRBJ2-7; D gene unclear. Germline CDR1 MNHEY, CDR2 SVGAGI. V lost 4 bases to trimming and J lost 7 bases, with 14 bases between them. The CDR3 has 13 residues. CDR3 amino acids: CASSFGLPGEQYF. In DNA, the CDR3 is TGTGCCAGCAGTTTCGGGCTCCCCGGGGAGCAGTACTTC.

This clonotype was detected a few times. The chain is built from TRBV27 and TRBJ2-2, with D unresolved. The germline gives CDR1 MNHEY, CDR2 SMNVEV (reference sequence). V was cut by 5 bases and J by 0 bases, with 13 bases left in between. This CDR3 region has 16 residues. Here the CDR3 DNA reads TGTGCCAGCAGTCCCGGACGTATGTCGAACACCGGGGAGCTGTTTTTT. It codes for CASSPGRMSNTGELFF.

This chain joins TRBV19 and TRBJ2-2; possible D gene TRBD2, 5 bases. V was shortened by 7 bases and J by 2 bases, with 20 bases between the two germline ends. The CDR3 is made up of 17 amino acids. The germline gives CDR1 LNHDA, CDR2 SQIVND (reference sequence). The chain's CDR3 is CASTILRGKTNTGELFF. The DNA of the CDR3 is TGTGCCAGTACCATCCTCCGGGGAAAGACCAACACCGGGGAGCTGTTTTTT.